The clone carrying this TCR beta chain was counted only a few times. Its antigen is unknown. Time point indicated: week 23, last vaccination. Each dose of the vaccine consisted of 300 ug of mutant IDH1 20-mer peptide, with topical imiquimod. This sample stems from a study of a mutant IDH1 vaccine in newly diagnosed glioma. Germline CDR1 MNHEY, CDR2 SVGAGI. This CDR3 comprises 13 residues. The V gene lost 6 bases and the J gene lost 1 base, with 7 bases spanning the gap. TCRdb's copy holds only in-frame clones and misses some; the assay was immunoSEQ multiplex PCR. The sample lists over 45,000 clones; under 90% were seen once.

The specimen comprised PBMCs, sampled from a glioma patient whose treatment included an IDH1 peptide vaccine. The source of this sequence is a middle-aged man with glioma. V gene TRBV6-5 combines with J gene TRBJ1-5; D unresolved. Here the CDR3 reads CASRPMSNQPQHF. The CDR3 nucleotides read TGTGCCAGCAGACCTATGAGCAATCAGCCCCAGCATTTT.